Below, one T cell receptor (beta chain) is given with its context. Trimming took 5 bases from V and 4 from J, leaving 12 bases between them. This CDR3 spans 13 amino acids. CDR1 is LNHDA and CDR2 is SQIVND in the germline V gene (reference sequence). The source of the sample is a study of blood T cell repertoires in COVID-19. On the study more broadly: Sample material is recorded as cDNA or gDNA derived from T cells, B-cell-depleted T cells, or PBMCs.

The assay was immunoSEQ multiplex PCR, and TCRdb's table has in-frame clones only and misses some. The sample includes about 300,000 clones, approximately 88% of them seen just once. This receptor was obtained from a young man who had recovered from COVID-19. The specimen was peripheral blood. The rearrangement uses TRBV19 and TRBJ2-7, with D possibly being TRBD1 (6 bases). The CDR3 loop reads CASSAGQTYEQYF. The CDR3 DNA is TGTGCCAGTAGTGCCGGACAGACTTACGAGCAGTACTTC. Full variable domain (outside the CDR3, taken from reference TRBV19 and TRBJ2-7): DGGITQSPKYLFRKEGQNVTLSCEQNLNHDAMYWYRQDPGQGLRLIYYSQIVNDFQKGDIAEGYSVSREKKESFPLTVTSAQKNPTAFYLCASSAGQTYEQYFGPGTRLTVT.